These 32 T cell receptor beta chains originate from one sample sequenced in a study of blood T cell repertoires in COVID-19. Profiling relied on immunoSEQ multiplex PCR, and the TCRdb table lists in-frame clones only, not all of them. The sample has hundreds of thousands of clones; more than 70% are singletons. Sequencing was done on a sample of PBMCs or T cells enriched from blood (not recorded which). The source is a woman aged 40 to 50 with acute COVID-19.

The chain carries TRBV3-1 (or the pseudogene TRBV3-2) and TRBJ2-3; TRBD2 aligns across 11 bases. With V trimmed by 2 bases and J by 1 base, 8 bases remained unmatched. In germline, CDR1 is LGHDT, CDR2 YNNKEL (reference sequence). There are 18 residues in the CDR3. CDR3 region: CASSQLSLAGDGTDTQYF. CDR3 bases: TGTGCCAGCAGCCAACTCTCACTAGCGGGGGACGGCACAGATACGCAGTATTTT.

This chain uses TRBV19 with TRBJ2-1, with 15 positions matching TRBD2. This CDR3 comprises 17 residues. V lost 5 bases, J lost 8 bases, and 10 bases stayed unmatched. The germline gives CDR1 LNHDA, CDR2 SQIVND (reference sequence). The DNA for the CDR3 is TGTGCCAGTAGTCTCACTAGGGGACTAGCGGGAGGAGATGAGCAGTTCTTC. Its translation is CASSLTRGLAGGDEQFF. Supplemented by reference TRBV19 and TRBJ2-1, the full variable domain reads DGGITQSPKYLFRKEGQNVTLSCEQNLNHDAMYWYRQDPGQGLRLIYYSQIVNDFQKGDIAEGYSVSREKKESFPLTVTSAQKNPTAFYLCASSLTRGLAGGDEQFFGPGTRLTVL.

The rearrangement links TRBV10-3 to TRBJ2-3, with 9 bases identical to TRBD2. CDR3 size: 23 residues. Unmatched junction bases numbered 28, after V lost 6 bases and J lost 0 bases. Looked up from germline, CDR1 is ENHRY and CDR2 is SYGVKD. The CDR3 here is CAISIPFKPEGDSGGLSTDTQYF. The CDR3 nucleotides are TGTGCCATCAGCATACCCTTCAAACCCGAAGGGGATAGCGGGGGCCTTAGCACAGATACGCAGTATTTT.

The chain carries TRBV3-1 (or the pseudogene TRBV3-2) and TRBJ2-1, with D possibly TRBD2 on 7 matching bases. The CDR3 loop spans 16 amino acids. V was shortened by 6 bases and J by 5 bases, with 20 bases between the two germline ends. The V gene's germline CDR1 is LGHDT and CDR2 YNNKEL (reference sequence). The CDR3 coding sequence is TGTGCCAGCAGTCAGGGGTTGCAGCGGGGCCACAATGAGCAGTTCTTC. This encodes CASSQGLQRGHNEQFF.

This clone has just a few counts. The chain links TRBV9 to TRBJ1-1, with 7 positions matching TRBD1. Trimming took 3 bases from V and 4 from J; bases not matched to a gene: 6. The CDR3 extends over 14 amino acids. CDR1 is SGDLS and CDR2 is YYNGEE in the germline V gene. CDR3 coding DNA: TGTGCCAGCAGCGGACAGGGTTTGGGCACTGAAGCTTTCTTT. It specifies CASSGQGLGTEAFF.

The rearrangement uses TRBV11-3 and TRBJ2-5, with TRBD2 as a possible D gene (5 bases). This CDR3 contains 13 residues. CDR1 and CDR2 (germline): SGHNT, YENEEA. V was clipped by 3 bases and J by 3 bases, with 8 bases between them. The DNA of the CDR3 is TGTGCCAGCAGCTTGAACGGGAAAGAGACCCAGTACTTC. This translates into CASSLNGKETQYF.

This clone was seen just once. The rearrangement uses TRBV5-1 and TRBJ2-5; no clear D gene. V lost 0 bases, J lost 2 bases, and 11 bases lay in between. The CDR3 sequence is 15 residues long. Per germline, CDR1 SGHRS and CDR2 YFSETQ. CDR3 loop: CASSLAGRPQETQYF. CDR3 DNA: TGCGCCAGCAGCTTGGCCGGCAGGCCTCAAGAGACCCAGTACTTC.

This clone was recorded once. The CDR3 spells CSASRASGSEQYF. CDR3 DNA: TGCAGTGCTAGTAGGGCTAGCGGGAGCGAGCAGTACTTC. The chain combines TRBV20-1 with TRBJ2-7, with 10 bases that match TRBD2. Germline V gene sequence: CDR1 DFQATT, CDR2 SNEGSKA (reference sequence). CDR3 length: 13 amino acids. V lost 3 bases, J lost 6 bases, and 5 bases stayed unmatched.

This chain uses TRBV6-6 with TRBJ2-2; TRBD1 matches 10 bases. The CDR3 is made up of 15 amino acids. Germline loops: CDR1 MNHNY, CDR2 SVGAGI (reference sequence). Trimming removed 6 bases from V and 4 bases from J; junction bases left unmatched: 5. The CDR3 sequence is CASSPRTGGTGELFF. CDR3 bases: TGTGCCAGCAGCCCCAGGACAGGGGGCACCGGGGAGCTGTTTTTT.

CDR3 protein: CASNVDRARYGYTF. Written as DNA, the CDR3 is TGTGCCAGCAACGTCGACAGGGCGAGGTATGGCTACACCTTC. The rearrangement uses TRBV28 and TRBJ1-2; 7 positions agree with TRBD1. This CDR3 region has 14 residues. V was pared by 7 bases and J by 5 bases, with 10 bases of the junction left unmatched. Looked up from germline, CDR1 is MDHEN and CDR2 is SYDVKM.

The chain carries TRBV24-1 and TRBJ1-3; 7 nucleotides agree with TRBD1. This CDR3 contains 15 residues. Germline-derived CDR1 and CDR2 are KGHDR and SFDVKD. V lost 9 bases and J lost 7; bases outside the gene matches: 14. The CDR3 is CATPGGQVVWNTIYF. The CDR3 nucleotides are TGTGCCACCCCTGGTGGACAGGTAGTTTGGAACACCATATATTTT.

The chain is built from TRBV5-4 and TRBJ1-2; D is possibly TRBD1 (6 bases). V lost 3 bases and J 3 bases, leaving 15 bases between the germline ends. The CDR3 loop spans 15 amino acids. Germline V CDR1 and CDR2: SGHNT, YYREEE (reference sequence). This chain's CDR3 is CASSYPTGSDYGYTF. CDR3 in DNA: TGTGCCAGCAGCTACCCCACAGGGTCCGACTATGGCTACACCTTC.

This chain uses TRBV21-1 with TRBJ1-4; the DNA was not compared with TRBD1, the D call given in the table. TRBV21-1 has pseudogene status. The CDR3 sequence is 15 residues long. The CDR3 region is CASILNGDRAEKLFF. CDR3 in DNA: TGTGCCAGCATCCTCAACGGGGACAGGGCTGAAAAACTGTTTTTT.

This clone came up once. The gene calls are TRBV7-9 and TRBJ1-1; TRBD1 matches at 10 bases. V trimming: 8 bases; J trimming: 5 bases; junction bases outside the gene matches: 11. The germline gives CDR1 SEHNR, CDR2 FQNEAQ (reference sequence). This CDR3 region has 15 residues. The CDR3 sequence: CASSRTGGLSTEAFF. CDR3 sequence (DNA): TGTGCCAGCTCTAGGACAGGGGGGCTATCTACTGAAGCTTTCTTT.

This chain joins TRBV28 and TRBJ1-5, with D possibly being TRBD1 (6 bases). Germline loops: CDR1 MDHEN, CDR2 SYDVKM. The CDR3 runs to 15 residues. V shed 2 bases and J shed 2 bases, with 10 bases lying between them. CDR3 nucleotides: TGTGCCAGCAGTTTACACAGGGACGGCAATCAGCCCCAGCATTTT. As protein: CASSLHRDGNQPQHF.

CDR3 coding DNA: TGCGCCAGCAGCATCCAACCGGGGAGCGGGAGGGCCAATGAGCAGTTCTTC. It translates to CASSIQPGSGRANEQFF. The chain has TRBV5-1 and TRBJ2-1; the match to TRBD2 covers 10 bases. The germline gives CDR1 SGHRS, CDR2 YFSETQ. The CDR3 totals 17 residues. The V segment lost 4 bases and the J segment 6 bases; nucleotides outside the gene matches: 13. Filled out from reference TRBV5-1 and TRBJ2-1, the complete variable domain reads KAGVTQTPRYLIKTRGQQVTLSCSPISGHRSVSWYQQTPGQGLQFLFEYFSETQRNKGNFPGRFSGRQFSNSRSEMNVSTLELGDSALYLCASSIQPGSGRANEQFFGPGTRLTVL.

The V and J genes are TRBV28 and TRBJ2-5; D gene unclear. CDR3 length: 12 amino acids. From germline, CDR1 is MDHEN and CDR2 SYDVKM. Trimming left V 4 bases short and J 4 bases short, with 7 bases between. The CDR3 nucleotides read TGTGCCAGCAGTTCAGGCCCAGAGACCCAGTACTTC. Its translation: CASSSGPETQYF.

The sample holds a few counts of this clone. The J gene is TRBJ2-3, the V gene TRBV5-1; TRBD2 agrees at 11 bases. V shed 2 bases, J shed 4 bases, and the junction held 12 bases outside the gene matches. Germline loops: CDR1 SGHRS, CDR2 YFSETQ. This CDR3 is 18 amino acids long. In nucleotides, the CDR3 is TGCGCCAGCAGCTTACGCGCCACTAGCGGGAGAGGCGCAGATACGCAGTATTTT. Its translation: CASSLRATSGRGADTQYF.

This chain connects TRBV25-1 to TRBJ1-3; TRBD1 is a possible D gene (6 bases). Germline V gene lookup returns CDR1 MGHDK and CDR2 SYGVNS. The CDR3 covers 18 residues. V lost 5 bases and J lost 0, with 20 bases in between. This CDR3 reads CASSPAGGQAFSGNTIYF. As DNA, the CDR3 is TGTGCCAGCAGTCCGGCCGGGGGGCAGGCCTTCTCTGGAAACACCATATATTTT.

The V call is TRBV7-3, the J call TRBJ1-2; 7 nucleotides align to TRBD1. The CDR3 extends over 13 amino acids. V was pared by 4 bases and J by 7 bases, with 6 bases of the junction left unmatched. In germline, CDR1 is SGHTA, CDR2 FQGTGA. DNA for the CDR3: TGTGCCAGCAGCTCCCAAGGGGGCCTTGGCTACACCTTC. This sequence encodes CASSSQGGLGYTF.

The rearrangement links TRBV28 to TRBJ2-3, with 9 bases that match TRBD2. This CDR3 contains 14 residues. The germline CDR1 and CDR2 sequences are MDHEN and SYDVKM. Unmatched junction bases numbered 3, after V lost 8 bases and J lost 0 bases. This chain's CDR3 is CASRSGGSTDTQYF. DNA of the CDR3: TGTGCCAGCCGGAGCGGGGGGAGCACAGATACGCAGTATTTT.

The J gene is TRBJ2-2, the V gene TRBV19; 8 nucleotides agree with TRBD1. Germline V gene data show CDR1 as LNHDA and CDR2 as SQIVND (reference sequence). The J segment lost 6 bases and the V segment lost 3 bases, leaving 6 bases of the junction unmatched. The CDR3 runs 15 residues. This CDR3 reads CASSMIQGASGELFF. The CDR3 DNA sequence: TGTGCCAGTAGTATGATCCAGGGGGCTTCCGGGGAGCTGTTTTTT.

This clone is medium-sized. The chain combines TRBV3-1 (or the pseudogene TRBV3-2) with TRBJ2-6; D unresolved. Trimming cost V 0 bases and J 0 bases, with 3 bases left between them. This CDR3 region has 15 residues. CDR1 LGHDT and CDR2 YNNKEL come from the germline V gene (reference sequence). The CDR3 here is CASSQDSSGANVLTF. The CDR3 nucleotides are TGTGCCAGCAGCCAAGACAGCTCTGGGGCCAACGTCCTGACTTTC.

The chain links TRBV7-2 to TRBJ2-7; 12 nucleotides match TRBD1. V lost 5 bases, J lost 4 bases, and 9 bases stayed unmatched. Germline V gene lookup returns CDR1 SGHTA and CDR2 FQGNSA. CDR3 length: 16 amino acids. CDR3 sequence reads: CASSPRDRGRMYEQYF. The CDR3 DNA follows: TGTGCCAGCAGCCCTAGGGACAGGGGGCGAATGTACGAGCAGTACTTC.

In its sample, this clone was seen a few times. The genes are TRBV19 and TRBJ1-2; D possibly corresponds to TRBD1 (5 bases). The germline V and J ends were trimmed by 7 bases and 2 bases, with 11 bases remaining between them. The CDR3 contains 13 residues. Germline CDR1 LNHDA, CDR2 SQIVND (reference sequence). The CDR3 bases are TGTGCCAGTACCCCGGACACGAACTATGGCTACACCTTC. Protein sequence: CASTPDTNYGYTF.

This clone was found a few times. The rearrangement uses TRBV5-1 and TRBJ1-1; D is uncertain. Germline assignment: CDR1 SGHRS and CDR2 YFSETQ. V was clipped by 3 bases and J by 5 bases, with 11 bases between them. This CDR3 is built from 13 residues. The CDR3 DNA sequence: TGCGCCAGCAGCTCGAACTTTCGGACTGAAGCTTTCTTT. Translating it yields CASSSNFRTEAFF.

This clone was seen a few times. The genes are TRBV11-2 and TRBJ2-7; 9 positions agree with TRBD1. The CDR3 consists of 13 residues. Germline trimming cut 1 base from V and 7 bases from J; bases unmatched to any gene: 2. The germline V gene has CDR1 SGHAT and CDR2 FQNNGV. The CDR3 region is CASSLGQGEEQYF. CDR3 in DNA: TGTGCCAGCAGCTTAGGACAGGGGGAAGAGCAGTACTTC.

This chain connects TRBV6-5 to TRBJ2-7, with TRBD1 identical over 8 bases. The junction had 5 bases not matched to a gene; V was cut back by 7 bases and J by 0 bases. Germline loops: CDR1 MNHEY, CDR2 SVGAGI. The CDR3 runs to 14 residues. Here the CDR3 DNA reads TGTGCCAGCACCCCGACAGGGGCCTCCTACGAGCAGTACTTC. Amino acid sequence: CASTPTGASYEQYF.

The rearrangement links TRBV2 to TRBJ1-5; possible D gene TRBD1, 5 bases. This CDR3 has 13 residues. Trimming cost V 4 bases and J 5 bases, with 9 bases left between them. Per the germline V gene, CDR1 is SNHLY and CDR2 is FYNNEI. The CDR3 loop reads CASSGDSYQPQHF. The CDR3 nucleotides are TGTGCCAGCAGTGGGGACTCTTATCAGCCCCAGCATTTT.

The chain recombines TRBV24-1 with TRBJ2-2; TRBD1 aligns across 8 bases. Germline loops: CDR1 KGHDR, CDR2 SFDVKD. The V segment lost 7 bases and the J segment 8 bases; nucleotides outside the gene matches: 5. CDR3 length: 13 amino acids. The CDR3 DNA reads TGTGCCACCAGGGCCCGGACAGGGGGGGAGCTGTTTTTT. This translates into CATRARTGGELFF.

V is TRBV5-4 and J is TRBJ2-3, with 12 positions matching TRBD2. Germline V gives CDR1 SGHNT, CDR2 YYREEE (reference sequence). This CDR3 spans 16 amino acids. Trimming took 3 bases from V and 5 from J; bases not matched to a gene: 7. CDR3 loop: CASSYGLAGLEDTQYF. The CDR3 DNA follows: TGTGCCAGCAGCTATGGACTAGCGGGGTTGGAAGATACGCAGTATTTT.

As DNA, the CDR3 is TGCAGCGTTGTTGTCACAGGGAGAGACTATGGCTACACCTTC. Residues: CSVVVTGRDYGYTF. This chain links TRBV29-1 with TRBJ1-2; D may be TRBD1 (6 bases). The germline V gene encodes CDR1 SQVTM and CDR2 ANQGSEA. The CDR3 runs 14 residues. The ends were cut back, 4 bases at V and 3 bases at J, with 15 bases in the middle.